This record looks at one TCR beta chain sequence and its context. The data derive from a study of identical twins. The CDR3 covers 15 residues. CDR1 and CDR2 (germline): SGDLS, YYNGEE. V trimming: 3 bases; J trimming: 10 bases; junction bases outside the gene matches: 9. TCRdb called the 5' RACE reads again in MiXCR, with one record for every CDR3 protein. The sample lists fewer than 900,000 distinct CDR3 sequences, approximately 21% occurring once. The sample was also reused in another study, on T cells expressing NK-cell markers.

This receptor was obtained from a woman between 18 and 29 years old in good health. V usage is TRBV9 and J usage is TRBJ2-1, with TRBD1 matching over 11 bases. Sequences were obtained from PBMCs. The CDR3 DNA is TGTGCCAGCAGCGGTGGGACAGGGGGATCTTCGGAGCAGTTCTTC. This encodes CASSGGTGGSSEQFF.